Listed below are T cell receptor beta chains from one sample, sequenced in a study of T cells in Graves' hyperthyroidism and ophthalmopathy. TCRdb fed the multiplex PCR reads into MiXCR, producing one record per CDR3 protein. In the table there are roughly 710,000 distinct CDR3 sequences, roughly a third of which are singletons. Sequenced sample: blood. The receptors originated from a woman aged 40 to 49 with Graves' hyperthyroidism. CDR3s include the opening cysteine and the closing phenylalanine or tryptophan. The D gene is left open where the match is weak. Expanded clones are given a class, and other clones once, few, many or no size at all.

J gene | clone size | D gene | V gene | CDR3 DNA | CDR3 protein
TRBJ1-4 | many | . | TRBV5-1 | TGCGCCAGCAGCTTGGATGGCAGCCCCAATGAAAAACTGTTTTTT | CASSLDGSPNEKLFF
TRBJ2-7 | . | . | TRBV20-1 | TGCAGTGCCAGTGGGGACTCCCTAGGCGAGCAGTACTTC | CSASGDSLGEQYF
TRBJ2-5 | . | TRBD2 | TRBV12-3/TRBV12-4 | TGTGCCAGCAGTCCCATCCGGACTAGCGGCCAAATCCAAGAGACCCAGTACTTC | CASSPIRTSGQIQETQYF
TRBJ1-2 | . | . | TRBV5-4 | TGTGCCAGCAGCCAAGGAGAGTTTAACTATGGCTACACCTTC | CASSQGEFNYGYTF
TRBJ1-5 | once | . | TRBV20-1 | TGCAGTGCTAATACCGGGGGGCAGGGCAATCAGCCCCAGCATTTT | CSANTGGQGNQPQHF
TRBJ1-2 | . | . | TRBV29-1 | TGCAGCAGCCAGTTTCAGGGGCTCGGCTACACCTTC | CSSQFQGLGYTF
TRBJ1-3 | few | . | TRBV19 | TGTGCCACCCTTAAGGAGGGGGAATCTGGAAACACCATATATTTT | CATLKEGESGNTIYF
TRBJ2-7 | . | . | TRBV28 | TGTGCCAGCAGGGACAGCCTCTACGAGCAGTGCTTC | CASRDSLYEQCF
TRBJ1-4 | . | . | TRBV4-3 | TGCGCCAGCAGCCAAACGTACAACAGGGTTGAACTGTTTTTT | CASSQTYNRVELFF
TRBJ1-2 | . | TRBD1 | TRBV20-1 | TGCAGTGCTAGTGCCCAGGGGGCGCATGGCTACACCTTC | CSASAQGAHGYTF
TRBJ2-5 | . | TRBD2 | TRBV10-1 | TGCGCCAGCGGACTAGCGGATTCCCGGACGCAGTACTTC | CASGLADSRTQYF
TRBJ1-5 | . | TRBD1 | TRBV19 | TGTGCCAGTAGTAAAATGCGACAGGGGTCGGAAAGCAATCAGCCCCAGCATTTT | CASSKMRQGSESNQPQHF
TRBJ1-5 | many | TRBD1 | TRBV20-1 | TGCAGTGCTGAACCGGGACAGTCCAATCAGCCCCAGCATTTT | CSAEPGQSNQPQHF
TRBJ1-2 | . | . | TRBV20-1 | TGCAGTGCTAGTCCACCGGGTTTCGACTATGGCTACACCTTC | CSASPPGFDYGYTF
TRBJ2-5 | . | . | TRBV6-6 | TGTGCCAGCAGTTATGGGGACACCATGAGGGAGACCCAGTACTTC | CASSYGDTMRETQYF
TRBJ2-7 | . | . | TRBV6-6 | TGTGCCAGCAGTTACTCGGAGGGTGTCGACGAGCAGTACTTC | CASSYSEGVDEQYF
TRBJ2-5 | many | . | TRBV20-1 | TGCAGTGCTATTCGTCCCCCGCCCAGAGCGCGCCAAGAGACCCAGTACTTC | CSAIRPPPRARQETQYF
TRBJ2-2 | . | . | TRBV4-1 | TGCGCCAGCAGCCAAGATGGGTGGGCCGGGGAGCTGTTTTTT | CASSQDGWAGELFF
TRBJ1-3 | once | . | TRBV10-3 | TGTGCCATCAGTGAAGATGGGTACTCTGGAAACACCATATATTTT | CAISEDGYSGNTIYF
TRBJ1-1 | few | TRBD1 | TRBV6-5 | TGTGCCAGCAGTTACGGGGACTCAGGGGGGACTGAAGCTTTCTTT | CASSYGDSGGTEAFF
TRBJ2-7 | few | . | TRBV7-2 | TGTGCCAGCAGCTTAGGTCAGGCGCAATACGAGCAGTACTTC | CASSLGQAQYEQYF
TRBJ1-2 | . | TRBD1 | TRBV6-5 | TGTGCCAGCAGTGAAGGCGTCACAGGGGGCTCTGGCTACACCTTC | CASSEGVTGGSGYTF
TRBJ1-1 | . | . | TRBV20-1 | TGCAGTGTTCGGCGGCAGGGCACTGAAGCTTTCTTT | CSVRRQGTEAFF
TRBJ1-5 | many | . | TRBV4-1 | TGCGCCAGCAGCCAAGATCTAGGGTTAGGCAATCAGCCCCAGCATTTT | CASSQDLGLGNQPQHF
TRBJ2-6 | . | TRBD2 | TRBV7-9 | TGTGCCAGCAGCCCGGGACTAGCGGGAGCTTACTCTGGGGCCAACGTCCTGACTTTC | CASSPGLAGAYSGANVLTF
TRBJ1-6 | . | . | TRBV30 | TGTGCCTGGAGTGTCCGAGGGTTTTGGTCACCCCTCCACTTT | CAWSVRGFWSPLHF
TRBJ2-7 | . | . | TRBV24-1 | TGTGCCAGCAGTCAGCCTCAACAGGGCGTACACGAGCAGTACTTC | CASSQPQQGVHEQYF
TRBJ1-4 | few | TRBD1 | TRBV7-2 | TGTGCCAGCAGCGCCTTACAGGGGAGGAATGAAAAACTGTTTTTT | CASSALQGRNEKLFF
TRBJ1-2 | few | . | TRBV18 | TGTGCCAGCTCACCAGGAACATCTGGCTACACCTTC | CASSPGTSGYTF
TRBJ1-3 | many | TRBD1 | TRBV20-1 | TGCAGTGTACAGGGGGCAGGGGGAAACACCATATATTTT | CSVQGAGGNTIYF
TRBJ2-5 | few | TRBD2 | TRBV20-1 | TGCAGTGCCCAAGGGAGGGGCGCGTCTGGTTTTGTGGAGACCCAGTACTTC | CSAQGRGASGFVETQYF
TRBJ2-2 | many | . | TRBV6-1 | TGTGCCAGCACCCCTATGCAGGGAGGCACCGGGGAGCTGTTTTTT | CASTPMQGGTGELFF
TRBJ1-4 | many | . | TRBV7-6 | TGTGCCAGCAGCGCTAACACTGCAACTAATGAAAAACTGTTTTTT | CASSANTATNEKLFF
TRBJ1-2 | . | . | TRBV10-3 | TGTGCCATCAGTTACCCCACGGACAGTAACTATGGCTACACCTTC | CAISYPTDSNYGYTF
TRBJ2-1 | . | TRBD2 | TRBV10-3 | TGTGCCGCCGCGGCGGGGGGGCATAATAATGAGCAGTTCTTC | CAAAAGGHNNEQFF
TRBJ2-7 | . | . | TRBV12-3/TRBV12-4 | TGTGCCAGCAGTTTAGCGGGGAAAGAGGCCCAGTACTTC | CASSLAGKEAQYF
TRBJ1-5 | few | . | TRBV12-3/TRBV12-4 | TGTGCCAGCAGTTCAAAAAAAAATCAGCCCCAGCATTTT | CASSSKKNQPQHF